This T cell receptor beta chain was obtained from a study of T cells after yellow fever vaccination. Study outcomes and limitations: At 95% to 96% for CD4 and almost 90% for CD8, most primary-vaccination clones showed up again after the booster. Clonotypes appearing in both CD4 and CD8 compartments existed, and their share was small. Though it reached lower strength, the secondary response hit its peak faster, day 5 versus 15.

V gave up 5 bases and J gave up 7 bases; unmatched junction bases: 11. The CDR3 sequence is 16 residues long. The germline V gene has CDR1 SGHVS and CDR2 FQNEAQ. A universal primer site and UMIs were added as TCR cDNA was made by 5'RACE template switching. TCRdb re-called the 5' RACE reads with MiXCR, one entry per CDR3 protein. The table shows about 180,000 distinct CDR3 sequences, with approximately 6.2% occurring only once. In its sample, this clonotype was seen many times. Its matching antigen is unknown. Sequenced material: CD4+ T cells sorted from PBMCs, taken on the day of the first yellow fever vaccination. The receptor was isolated from a man aged 18 to 30 who received the YFV17D yellow fever vaccine. The J gene is TRBJ1-6, the V gene TRBV7-8; TRBD1 matches 7 bases. The chain's CDR3 is CASSPQRVDRNSPLHF. DNA for the CDR3: TGTGCCAGCAGCCCCCAGCGGGTGGACAGGAATTCACCCCTCCACTTT.